These 7 T cell receptor beta chains came from one sample sequenced in a study of sequential checkpoint blockade in melanoma. TCRdb's table, derived via immunoSEQ multiplex PCR, lists solely in-frame clones and lacks some. The table lists some 13,000 clones, around 20% of them singletons. Treatment denoted: randomized to nivolumab then ipilimumab (arm A) or the reverse (arm B). Source: tumor tissue (inferred from file names), taken from a patient given nivolumab and ipilimumab in sequence. Receptor source: a human donor with melanoma.

This chain links TRBV28 with TRBJ1-1; D is unclear. The V and J ends lost 2 bases and 0 bases respectively, with 4 bases between them. Germline CDR1 and CDR2: MDHEN and SYDVKM. The CDR3 has 13 amino acids. The CDR3 region has the DNA TGTGCCAGCAGTTTAAGGCTGAACACTGAAGCTTTCTTT. This sequence encodes CASSLRLNTEAFF.

The chain couples TRBV6-8 to TRBJ2-3; 8 bases line up with TRBD2. The germline V gene encodes CDR1 MNHGY and CDR2 SAAAGT. The CDR3 has 13 amino acids. The trim removed 5 bases at V and 7 bases at J, leaving 5 bases unmatched. CDR3 sequence (DNA): TGTGCCAGCAGTACCAGACTAGCGTATACGCAGTATTTT. As protein: CASSTRLAYTQYF.

This clone was seen a few times. J is TRBJ2-7 and V is TRBV18, with no clear D. From germline, CDR1 is KGHSH and CDR2 LQKENI. The CDR3 is made up of 13 amino acids. Trimming cost V 3 bases and J 0 bases, with 6 bases left between them. CDR3: CASSPPSSYEQYF. For the CDR3, the DNA is TGTGCCAGCTCACCGCCAAGCTCCTACGAGCAGTACTTC.

The sample holds a few counts of this clone. The gene calls are TRBV9 and TRBJ2-1; either TRBD1 or TRBD2 may fit D (6 bases each). V was clipped by 6 bases and J by 8 bases, with 12 bases between them. From germline, CDR1 is SGDLS and CDR2 YYNGEE. This CDR3 is built from 12 residues. For the CDR3, the DNA is TGTGCCAGCATCAGAAGGGGGGATGAGCAGTTCTTC. It translates to CASIRRGDEQFF.

This clone was seen at least ten times. The chain couples TRBV11-3 to TRBJ1-3; 9 nucleotides align to TRBD1. Germline-derived CDR1 and CDR2 are SGHNT and YENEEA. Unmatched junction bases numbered 4, after V lost 0 bases and J lost 4 bases. The CDR3 has 16 amino acids. The CDR3 loop reads CASSLERTGAGNTIYF. The CDR3 DNA reads as TGTGCCAGCAGCTTAGAGCGGACAGGGGCCGGAAACACCATATATTTT.

This clone was counted between two and nine times. CDR3 region: CASSPRAGGRSYEQYF. The CDR3 bases are TGTGCCAGCAGCCCACGGGCGGGAGGGAGGTCCTACGAGCAGTACTTC. This chain uses TRBV11-3 with TRBJ2-7, with 9 nucleotides matching TRBD2. The V gene's germline CDR1 is SGHNT and CDR2 YENEEA. V lost 5 bases and J lost 1; bases outside the gene matches: 9. The CDR3 loop spans 16 amino acids.

This clone was counted only a few times. The chain uses TRBV11-3 and TRBJ2-7; 10 bases are a match to TRBD2. V lost 4 bases and J lost 5; bases outside the gene matches: 14. CDR3 length equals 17 residues. The germline V gene encodes CDR1 SGHNT and CDR2 YENEEA. The CDR3 nucleotides are TGTGCCAGCAGCTCCGGACTAGCGGACTTGATATCCCACGAGCAGTACTTC. This translates into CASSSGLADLISHEQYF.